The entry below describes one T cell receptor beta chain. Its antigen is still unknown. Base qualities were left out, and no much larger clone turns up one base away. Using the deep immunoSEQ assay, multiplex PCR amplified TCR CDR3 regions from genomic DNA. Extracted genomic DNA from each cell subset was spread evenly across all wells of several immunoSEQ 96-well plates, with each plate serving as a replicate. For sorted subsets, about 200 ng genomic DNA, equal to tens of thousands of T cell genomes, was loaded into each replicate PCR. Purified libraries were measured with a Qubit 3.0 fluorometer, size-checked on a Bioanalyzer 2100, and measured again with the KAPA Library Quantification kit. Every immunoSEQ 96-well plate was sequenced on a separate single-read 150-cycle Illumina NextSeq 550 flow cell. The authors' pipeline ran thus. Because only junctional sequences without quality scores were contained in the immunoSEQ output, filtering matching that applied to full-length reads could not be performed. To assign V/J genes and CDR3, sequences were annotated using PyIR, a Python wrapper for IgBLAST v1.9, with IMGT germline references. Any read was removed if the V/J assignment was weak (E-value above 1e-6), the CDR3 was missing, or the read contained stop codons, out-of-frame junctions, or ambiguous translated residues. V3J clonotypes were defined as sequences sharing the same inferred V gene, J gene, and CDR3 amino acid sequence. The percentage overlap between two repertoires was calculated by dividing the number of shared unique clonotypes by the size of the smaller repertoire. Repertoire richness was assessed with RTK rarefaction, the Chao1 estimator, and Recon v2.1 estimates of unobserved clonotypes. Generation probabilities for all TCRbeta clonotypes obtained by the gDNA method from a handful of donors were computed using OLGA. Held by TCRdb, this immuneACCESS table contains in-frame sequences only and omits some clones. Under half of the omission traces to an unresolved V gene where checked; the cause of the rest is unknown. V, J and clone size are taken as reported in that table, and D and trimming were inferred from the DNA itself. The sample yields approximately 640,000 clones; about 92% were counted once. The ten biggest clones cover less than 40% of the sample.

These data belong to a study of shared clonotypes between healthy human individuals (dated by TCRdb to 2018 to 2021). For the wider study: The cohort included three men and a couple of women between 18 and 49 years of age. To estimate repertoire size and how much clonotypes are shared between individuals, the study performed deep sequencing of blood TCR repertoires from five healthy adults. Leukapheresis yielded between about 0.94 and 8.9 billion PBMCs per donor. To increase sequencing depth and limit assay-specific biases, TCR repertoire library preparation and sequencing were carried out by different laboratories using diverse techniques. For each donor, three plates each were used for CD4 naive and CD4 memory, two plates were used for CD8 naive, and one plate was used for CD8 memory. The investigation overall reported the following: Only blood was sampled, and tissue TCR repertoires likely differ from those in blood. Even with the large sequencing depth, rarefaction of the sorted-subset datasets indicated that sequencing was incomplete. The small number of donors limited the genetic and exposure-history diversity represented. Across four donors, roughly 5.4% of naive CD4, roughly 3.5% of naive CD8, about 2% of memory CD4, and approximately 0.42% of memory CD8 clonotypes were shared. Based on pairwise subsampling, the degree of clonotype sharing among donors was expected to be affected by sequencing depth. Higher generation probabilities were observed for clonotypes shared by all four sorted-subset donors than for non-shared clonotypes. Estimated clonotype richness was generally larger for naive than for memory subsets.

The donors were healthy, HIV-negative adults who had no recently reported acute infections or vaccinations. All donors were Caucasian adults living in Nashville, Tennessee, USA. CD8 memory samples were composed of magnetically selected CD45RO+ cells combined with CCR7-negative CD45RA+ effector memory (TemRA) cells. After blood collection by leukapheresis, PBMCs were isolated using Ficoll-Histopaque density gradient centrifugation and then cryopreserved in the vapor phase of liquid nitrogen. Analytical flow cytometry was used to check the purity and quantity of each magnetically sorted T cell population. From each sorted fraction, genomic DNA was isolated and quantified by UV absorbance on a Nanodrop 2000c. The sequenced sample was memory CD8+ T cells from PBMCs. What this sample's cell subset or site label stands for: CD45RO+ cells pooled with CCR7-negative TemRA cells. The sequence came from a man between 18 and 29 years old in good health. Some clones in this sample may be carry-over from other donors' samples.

The CDR3 protein is CASRFFRGNYGYTF. The DNA sequence follows: TGTGCCAGCAGATTCTTCAGGGGCAACTATGGCTACACCTTC. Recombination joined TRBV28 with TRBJ1-2; D gene: possibly TRBD1, on 6 matching bases. The CDR3 sequence holds 14 residues, the cysteine and phenylalanine included. Kept here is only the CDR3 DNA, which spans 42 bases and is read in frame from base 1. CDR1 MDHEN and CDR2 SYDVKM are derived from the germline V gene. V and J lose 6 bases and 2 bases, and a span of 13 bases separates them.